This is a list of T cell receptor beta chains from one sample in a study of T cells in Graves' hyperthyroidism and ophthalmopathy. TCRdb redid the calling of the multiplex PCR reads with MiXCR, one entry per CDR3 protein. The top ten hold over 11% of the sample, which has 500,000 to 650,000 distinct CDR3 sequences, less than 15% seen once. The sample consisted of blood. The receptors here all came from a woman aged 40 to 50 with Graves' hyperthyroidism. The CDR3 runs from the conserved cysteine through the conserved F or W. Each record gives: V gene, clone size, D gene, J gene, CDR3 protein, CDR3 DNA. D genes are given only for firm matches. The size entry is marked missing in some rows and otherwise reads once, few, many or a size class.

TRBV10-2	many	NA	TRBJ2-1	CASSENRDFDNEQFF	TGCGCCAGCAGTGAGAACAGGGACTTTGACAATGAGCAGTTCTTC
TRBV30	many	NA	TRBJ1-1	CAWKVYGVGNTEAFF	TGTGCCTGGAAAGTGTACGGGGTCGGGAACACTGAAGCTTTCTTT
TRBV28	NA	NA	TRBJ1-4	CASSLELGADNEKLFF	TGTGCCAGCAGTTTGGAACTAGGGGCGGATAATGAAAAACTGTTTTTT
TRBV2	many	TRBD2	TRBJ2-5	CASNSGLAGGWAETQYF	TGTGCCAGCAATTCCGGACTAGCGGGAGGTTGGGCGGAGACCCAGTACTTC
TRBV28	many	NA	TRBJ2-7	CASRHPSAGYEQYF	TGTGCCAGCAGACATCCTAGCGCAGGGTACGAGCAGTACTTC
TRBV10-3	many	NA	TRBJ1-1	CAISERPNTEAFF	TGTGCCATCAGTGAGCGACCGAACACTGAAGCTTTCTTT
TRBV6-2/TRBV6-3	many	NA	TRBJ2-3	CASSYSRVDTQYF	TGTGCCAGCAGTTACTCGAGGGTAGATACGCAGTATTTT
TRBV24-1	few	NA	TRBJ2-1	CATSDPGTNNEQFF	TGTGCCACCAGTGACCCCGGGACAAACAATGAGCAGTTCTTC
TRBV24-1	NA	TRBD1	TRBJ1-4	CATSAGPVQGANEKLFF	TGTGCCACCAGTGCCGGTCCCGTACAGGGGGCTAATGAAAAACTGTTTTTT
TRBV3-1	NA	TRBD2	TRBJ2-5	CASSQDRSSGRTQYF	TGTGCCAGCAGCCAAGATAGGTCTAGCGGGAGGACCCAGTACTTC
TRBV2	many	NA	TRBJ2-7	CASSIQGYEQYF	TGTGCCAGCAGTATACAGGGCTACGAGCAGTACTTC
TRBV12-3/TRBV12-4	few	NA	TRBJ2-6	CASSFKHKFTSSGANVLTF	TGTGCCAGCAGTTTCAAACATAAGTTTACCTCCTCTGGGGCCAACGTCCTGACTTTC
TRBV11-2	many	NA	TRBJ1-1	CASSLGLSAFF	TGTGCCAGCAGCTTAGGCCTTAGTGCTTTCTTT
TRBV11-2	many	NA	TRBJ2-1	CASSRQNNEQFF	TGTGCCAGCAGCCGGCAAAACAATGAGCAGTTCTTC
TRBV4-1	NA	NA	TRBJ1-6	CASSQDEGKNSPLHF	TGCGCCAGCAGCCAAGATGAGGGGAAGAATTCACCCCTCCACTTT
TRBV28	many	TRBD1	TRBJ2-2	CASSPGQITGELFF	TGTGCCAGCAGTCCGGGACAGATCACCGGGGAGCTGTTTTTT
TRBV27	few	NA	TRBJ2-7	CASSFRDAIGKQYF	TGTGCCAGCAGTTTTCGGGACGCGATCGGAAAGCAGTACTTC
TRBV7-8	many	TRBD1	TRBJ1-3	CASSLQGASGNTIYF	TGTGCCAGCAGCTTACAGGGGGCATCCGGAAACACCATATATTTT
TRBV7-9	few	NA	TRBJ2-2	CASSLPGGTNTGELFF	TGTGCCAGCAGCCTTCCCGGGGGCACGAACACCGGGGAGCTGTTTTTT
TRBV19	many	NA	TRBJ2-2	CASSRGWDTVTGELFF	TGTGCCAGTAGTAGAGGTTGGGACACCGTCACCGGGGAGCTGTTTTTT
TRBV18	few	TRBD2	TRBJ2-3	CASSPPGLAGIDTQYF	TGTGCCAGCTCACCCCCGGGACTAGCGGGAATCGATACGCAGTATTTT
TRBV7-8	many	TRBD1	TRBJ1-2	CASSDGQGKNYGYTF	TGTGCCAGCAGCGACGGACAGGGGAAAAACTATGGCTACACCTTC
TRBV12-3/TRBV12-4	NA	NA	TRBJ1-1	CASRTLQTANTEAFF	TGTGCCAGCCGAACGCTACAGACTGCGAACACTGAAGCTTTCTTT
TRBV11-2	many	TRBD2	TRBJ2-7	CASSLDPWLAGEYEQYF	TGTGCCAGCAGCCTTGACCCTTGGCTAGCGGGAGAGTACGAGCAGTACTTC
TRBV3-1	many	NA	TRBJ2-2	CASSQDAFTGELFF	TGTGCCAGCAGCCAAGACGCTTTCACCGGGGAGCTGTTTTTT
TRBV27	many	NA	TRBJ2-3	CASSHRSTDTQYF	TGTGCCAGCAGTCACCGAAGCACAGATACGCAGTATTTT
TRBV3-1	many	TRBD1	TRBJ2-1	CASTDRGRNEQFF	TGTGCCAGCACCGACAGGGGGCGGAATGAGCAGTTCTTC
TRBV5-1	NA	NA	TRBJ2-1	CASRGEGSYNEQFF	TGCGCCAGCAGAGGAGAGGGGTCCTACAATGAGCAGTTCTTC
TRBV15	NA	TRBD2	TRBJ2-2	CATSRDPGLAGNTGELFF	TGTGCCACCAGCAGAGATCCCGGACTAGCGGGGAACACCGGGGAGCTGTTTTTT
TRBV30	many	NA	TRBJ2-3	CACRAGPSTDTQYF	TGTGCCTGTCGGGCAGGGCCAAGCACAGATACGCAGTATTTT
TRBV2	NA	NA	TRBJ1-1	CASRLTETIDDFF	TGTGCCAGCAGGCTTACCGAGACAATAGATGATTTCTTT
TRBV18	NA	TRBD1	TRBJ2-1	CASSLSGTGVNNEQFF	TGTGCCAGCTCACTATCCGGGACAGGGGTCAACAATGAGCAGTTCTTC
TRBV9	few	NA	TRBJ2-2	CASSASAQGTGELFF	TGTGCCAGCAGCGCTTCGGCACAGGGCACCGGGGAGCTGTTTTTT
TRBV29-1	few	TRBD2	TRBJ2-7	CSVRLAGGYEQYF	TGCAGCGTTCGATTAGCGGGAGGCTACGAGCAGTACTTC
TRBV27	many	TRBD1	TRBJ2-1	CASSLGTGVFNEQFF	TGTGCCAGCAGTTTAGGGACAGGGGTCTTCAATGAGCAGTTCTTC
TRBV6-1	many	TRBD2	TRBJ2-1	CASSPLAGDYNEQFF	TGTGCCAGCAGTCCACTAGCGGGAGACTACAATGAGCAGTTCTTC
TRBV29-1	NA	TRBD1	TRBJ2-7	CSVEGVGTGSKFEQYF	TGCAGCGTTGAAGGGGTCGGGACAGGGTCGAAGTTCGAGCAGTACTTC
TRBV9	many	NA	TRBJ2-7	CASSVAPAQGDEQYF	TGTGCCAGCAGCGTAGCTCCGGCCCAGGGCGACGAGCAGTACTTC
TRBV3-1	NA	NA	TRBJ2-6	CASNQESRGANVLTF	TGTGCCAGCAACCAAGAGTCGCGGGGGGCCAACGTCCTGACTTTC
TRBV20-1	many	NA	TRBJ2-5	CSASPVVAAQETQYF	TGCAGTGCCAGTCCTGTGGTAGCGGCCCAAGAGACCCAGTACTTC
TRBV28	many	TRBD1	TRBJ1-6	CASYDGQGADNSPLHF	TGTGCCAGCTACGATGGGCAGGGGGCGGATAATTCACCCCTCCACTTT
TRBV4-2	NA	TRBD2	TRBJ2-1	CASSFLRSSGTYHSYNEQFF	TGTGCCAGCAGCTTCTTACGGTCTAGCGGAACATACCACTCCTACAATGAGCAGTTCTTC
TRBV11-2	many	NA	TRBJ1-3	CASSLDLAITSGNTIYF	TGTGCCAGCAGCTTAGATCTTGCTATTACCTCTGGAAACACCATATATTTT
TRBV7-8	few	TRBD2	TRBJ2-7	CASSWGGSGSLEQYF	TGTGCCAGCAGCTGGGGGGGGAGCGGGAGCCTCGAGCAGTACTTC
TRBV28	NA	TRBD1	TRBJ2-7	CASSPPGQGAGQYF	TGTGCCAGCAGCCCTCCGGGACAGGGGGCGGGGCAGTACTTC
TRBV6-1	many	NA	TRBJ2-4	CASSVEGTLAKNIQYF	TGTGCCAGCAGTGTCGAGGGGACCCTAGCCAAAAACATTCAGTACTTC
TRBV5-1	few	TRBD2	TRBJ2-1	CASSQLAGENNEQFF	TGCGCCAGCAGCCAACTAGCGGGAGAAAACAATGAGCAGTTCTTC
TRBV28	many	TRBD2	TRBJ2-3	CASKQGGITDTQYF	TGTGCCAGCAAGCAGGGAGGGATCACAGATACGCAGTATTTT
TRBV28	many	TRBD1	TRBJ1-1	CASSTETGDGEAFF	TGTGCCAGCAGTACCGAAACAGGGGACGGCGAAGCTTTCTTT
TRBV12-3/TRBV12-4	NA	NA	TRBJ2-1	CASSKDDRRQFF	TGTGCCAGCAGCAAAGATGACAGGAGACAGTTCTTC
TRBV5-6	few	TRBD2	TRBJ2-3	CASSDVGLAGDTQYF	TGTGCCAGCAGCGATGTTGGGCTAGCGGGAGATACGCAGTATTTT
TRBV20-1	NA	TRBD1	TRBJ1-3	CSAGNPGTGEPTFSGNTIYF	TGCAGTGCCGGGAACCCCGGGACAGGGGAGCCTACTTTCTCTGGAAACACCATATATTTT
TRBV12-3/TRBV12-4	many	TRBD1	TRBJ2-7	CASSRLFGTAEQYF	TGTGCCAGCAGCCGCCTTTTCGGGACAGCGGAGCAGTACTTC